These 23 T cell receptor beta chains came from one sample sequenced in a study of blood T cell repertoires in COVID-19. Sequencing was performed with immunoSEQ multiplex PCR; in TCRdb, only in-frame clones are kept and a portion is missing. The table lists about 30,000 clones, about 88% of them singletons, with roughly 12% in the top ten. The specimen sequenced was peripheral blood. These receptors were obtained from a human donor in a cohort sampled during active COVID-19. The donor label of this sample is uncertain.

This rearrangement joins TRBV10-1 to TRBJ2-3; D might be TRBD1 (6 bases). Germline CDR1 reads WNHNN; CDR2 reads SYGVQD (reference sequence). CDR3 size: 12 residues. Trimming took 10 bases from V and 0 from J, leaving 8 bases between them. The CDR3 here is CATGQSTDTQYF. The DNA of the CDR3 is TGCGCCACAGGACAGAGCACAGATACGCAGTATTTT.

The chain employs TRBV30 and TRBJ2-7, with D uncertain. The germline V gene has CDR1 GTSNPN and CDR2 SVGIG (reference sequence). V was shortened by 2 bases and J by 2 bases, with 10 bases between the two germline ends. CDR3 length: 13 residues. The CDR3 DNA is TGTGCCTGGAGTCCCGACACCCCCTACGAGCAGTACTTC. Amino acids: CAWSPDTPYEQYF.

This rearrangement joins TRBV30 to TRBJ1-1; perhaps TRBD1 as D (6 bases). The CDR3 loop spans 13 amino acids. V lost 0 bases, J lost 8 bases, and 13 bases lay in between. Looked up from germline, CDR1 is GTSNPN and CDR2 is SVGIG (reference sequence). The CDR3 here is CAWSVGRGKEAFF. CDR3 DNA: TGTGCCTGGAGTGTGGGCAGGGGCAAGGAAGCTTTCTTT.

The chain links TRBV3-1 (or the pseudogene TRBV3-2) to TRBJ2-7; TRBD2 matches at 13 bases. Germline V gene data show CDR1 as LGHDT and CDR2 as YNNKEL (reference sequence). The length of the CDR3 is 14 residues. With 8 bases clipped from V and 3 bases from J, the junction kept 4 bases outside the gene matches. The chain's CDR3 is CASGRLAGGYEQYF. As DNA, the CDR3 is TGTGCCAGCGGTAGACTAGCGGGAGGCTACGAGCAGTACTTC.

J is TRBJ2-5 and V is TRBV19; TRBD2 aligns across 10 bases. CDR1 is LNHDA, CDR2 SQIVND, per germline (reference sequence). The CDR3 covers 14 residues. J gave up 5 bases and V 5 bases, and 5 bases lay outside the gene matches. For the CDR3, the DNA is TGTGCCAGTAGTTCCAGCGGGAGGGGTGAGACCCAGTACTTC. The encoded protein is CASSSSGRGETQYF.

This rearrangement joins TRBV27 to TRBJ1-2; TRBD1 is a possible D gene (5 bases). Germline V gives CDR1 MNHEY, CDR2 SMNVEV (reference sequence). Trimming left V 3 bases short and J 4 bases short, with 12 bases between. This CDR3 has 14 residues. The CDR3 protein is CASSFLGGTYGYTF. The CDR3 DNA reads TGTGCCAGCAGTTTTTTGGGGGGGACCTATGGCTACACCTTC.

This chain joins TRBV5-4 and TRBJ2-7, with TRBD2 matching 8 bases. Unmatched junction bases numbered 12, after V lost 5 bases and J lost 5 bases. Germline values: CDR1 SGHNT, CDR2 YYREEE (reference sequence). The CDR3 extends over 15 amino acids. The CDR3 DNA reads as TGTGCCAGCAGGCCCGAAATGGGGCGGGAGGACGAGCAGTACTTC. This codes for CASRPEMGREDEQYF.

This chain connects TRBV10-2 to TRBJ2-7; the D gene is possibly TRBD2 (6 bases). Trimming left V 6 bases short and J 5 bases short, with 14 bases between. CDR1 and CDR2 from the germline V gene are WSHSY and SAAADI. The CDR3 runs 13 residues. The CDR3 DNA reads TGCGCCAGCAGCCGGGACTCTGCTAACGAGCAGTACTTC. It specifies CASSRDSANEQYF.

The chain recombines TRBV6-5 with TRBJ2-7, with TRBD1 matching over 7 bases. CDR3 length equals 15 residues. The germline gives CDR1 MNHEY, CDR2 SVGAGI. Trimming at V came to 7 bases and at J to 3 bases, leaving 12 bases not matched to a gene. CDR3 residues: CASTQLGQRGYEQYF. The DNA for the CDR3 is TGTGCCAGCACTCAATTGGGACAGAGAGGCTACGAGCAGTACTTC.

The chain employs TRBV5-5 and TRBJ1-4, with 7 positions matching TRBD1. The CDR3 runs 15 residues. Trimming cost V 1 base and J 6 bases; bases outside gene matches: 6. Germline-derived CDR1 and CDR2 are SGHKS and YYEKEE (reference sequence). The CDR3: CASSLTGAGDEKLFF. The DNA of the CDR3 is TGTGCCAGCAGCTTGACAGGGGCGGGCGATGAAAAACTGTTTTTT.

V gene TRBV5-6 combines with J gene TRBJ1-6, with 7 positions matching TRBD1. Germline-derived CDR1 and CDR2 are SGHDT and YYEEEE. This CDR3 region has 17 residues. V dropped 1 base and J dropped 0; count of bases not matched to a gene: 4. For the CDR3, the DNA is TGTGCCAGCAGCTTGAAGGGGGCGAGCTCCTATAATTCACCCCTCCACTTT. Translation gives CASSLKGASSYNSPLHF.

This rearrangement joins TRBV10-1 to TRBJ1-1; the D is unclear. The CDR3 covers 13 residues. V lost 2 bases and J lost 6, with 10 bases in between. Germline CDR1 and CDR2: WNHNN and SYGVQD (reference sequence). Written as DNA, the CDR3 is TGCGCCAGCAGTGAGCTTCAGGAATCTGAAGCTTTCTTT. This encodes CASSELQESEAFF.

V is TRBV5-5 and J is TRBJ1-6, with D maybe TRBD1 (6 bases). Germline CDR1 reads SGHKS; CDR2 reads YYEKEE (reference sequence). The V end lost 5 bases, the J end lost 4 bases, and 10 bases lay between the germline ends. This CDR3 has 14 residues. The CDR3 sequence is CASSSGQYNSPLHF. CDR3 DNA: TGTGCCAGCAGTTCAGGACAGTATAATTCACCCCTCCACTTT.

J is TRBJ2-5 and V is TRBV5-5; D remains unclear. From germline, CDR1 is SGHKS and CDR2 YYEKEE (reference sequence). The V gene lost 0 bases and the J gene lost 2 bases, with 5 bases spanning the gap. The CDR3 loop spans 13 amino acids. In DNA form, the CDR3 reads TGTGCCAGCAGCTTGGGGCCTCAAGAGACCCAGTACTTC. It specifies CASSLGPQETQYF.

CDR3 nucleotide sequence: TGTGCCAGCAGTTACGGGGGGGCGGGACAGCCCCAGCATTTT. Its protein product is CASSYGGAGQPQHF. The rearrangement links TRBV6-5 to TRBJ1-5, with D possibly being TRBD1 (6 bases). CDR1 is MNHEY, CDR2 SVGAGI, per germline. Between the trimmed V and J ends, which lost 2 bases and 7 bases, there was a span of 12 bases. The CDR3 spans 14 residues.

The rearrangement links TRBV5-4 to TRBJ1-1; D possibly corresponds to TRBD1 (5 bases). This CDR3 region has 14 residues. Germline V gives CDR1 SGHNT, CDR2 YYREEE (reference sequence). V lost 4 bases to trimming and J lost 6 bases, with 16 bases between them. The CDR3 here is CASSLQGIESEAFF. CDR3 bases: TGTGCCAGCAGCCTCCAGGGAATTGAATCTGAAGCTTTCTTT.

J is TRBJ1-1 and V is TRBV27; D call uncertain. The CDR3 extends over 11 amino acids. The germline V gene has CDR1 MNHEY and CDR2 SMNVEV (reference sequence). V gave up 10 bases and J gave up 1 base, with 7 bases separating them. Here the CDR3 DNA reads TGTGCCACCCGGTCGAACACTGAAGCTTTCTTT. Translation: CATRSNTEAFF.

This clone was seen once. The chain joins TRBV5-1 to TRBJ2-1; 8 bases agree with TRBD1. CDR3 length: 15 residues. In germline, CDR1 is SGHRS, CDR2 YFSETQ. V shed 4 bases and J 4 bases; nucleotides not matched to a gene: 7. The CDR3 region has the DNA TGCGCCAGCAGCGTGGGACAGGACCGATACAATGAGCAGTTCTTC. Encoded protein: CASSVGQDRYNEQFF.

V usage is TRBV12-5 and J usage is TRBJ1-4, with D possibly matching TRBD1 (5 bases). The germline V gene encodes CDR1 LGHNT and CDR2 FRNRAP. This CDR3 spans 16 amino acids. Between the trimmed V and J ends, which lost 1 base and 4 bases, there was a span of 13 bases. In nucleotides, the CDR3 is TGTGCTAGTGGTTTGGCCCCCGGGGGGGATAATGAAAAACTGTTTTTT. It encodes CASGLAPGGDNEKLFF.

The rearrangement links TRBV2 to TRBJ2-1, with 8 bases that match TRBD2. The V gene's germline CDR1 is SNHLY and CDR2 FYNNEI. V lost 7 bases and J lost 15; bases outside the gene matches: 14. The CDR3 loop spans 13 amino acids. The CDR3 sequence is CASKKVKAGDLFF. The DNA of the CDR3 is TGTGCCAGCAAGAAAGTTAAAGCGGGAGATCTGTTCTTC.

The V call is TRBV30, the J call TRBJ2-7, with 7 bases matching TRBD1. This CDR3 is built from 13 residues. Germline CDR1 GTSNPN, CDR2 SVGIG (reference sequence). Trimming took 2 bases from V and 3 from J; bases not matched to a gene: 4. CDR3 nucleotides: TGTGCCTGGAGTAGGGACAGATACTACGAGCAGTACTTC. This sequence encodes CAWSRDRYYEQYF. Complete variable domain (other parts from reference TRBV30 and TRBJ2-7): SQTIHQWPATLVQPVGSPLSLECTVEGTSNPNLYWYRQAAGRGLQLLFYSVGIGQISSEVPQNLSASRPQDRQFILSSKKLLLSDSGFYLCAWSRDRYYEQYFGPGTRLTVT.

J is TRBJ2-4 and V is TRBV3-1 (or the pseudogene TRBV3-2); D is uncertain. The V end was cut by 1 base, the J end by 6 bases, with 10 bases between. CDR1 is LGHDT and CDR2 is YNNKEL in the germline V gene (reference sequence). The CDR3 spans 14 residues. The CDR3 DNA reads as TGTGCCAGCAGCCAAGTCCCTGCGTCAAACATTCAGTACTTC. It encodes CASSQVPASNIQYF.

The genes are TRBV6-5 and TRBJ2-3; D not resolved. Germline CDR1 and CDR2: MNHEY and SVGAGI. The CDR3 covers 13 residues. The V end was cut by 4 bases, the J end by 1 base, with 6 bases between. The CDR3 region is CASSSPGTDTQYF. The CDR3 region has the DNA TGTGCCAGCAGTTCCCCGGGCACAGATACGCAGTATTTT.